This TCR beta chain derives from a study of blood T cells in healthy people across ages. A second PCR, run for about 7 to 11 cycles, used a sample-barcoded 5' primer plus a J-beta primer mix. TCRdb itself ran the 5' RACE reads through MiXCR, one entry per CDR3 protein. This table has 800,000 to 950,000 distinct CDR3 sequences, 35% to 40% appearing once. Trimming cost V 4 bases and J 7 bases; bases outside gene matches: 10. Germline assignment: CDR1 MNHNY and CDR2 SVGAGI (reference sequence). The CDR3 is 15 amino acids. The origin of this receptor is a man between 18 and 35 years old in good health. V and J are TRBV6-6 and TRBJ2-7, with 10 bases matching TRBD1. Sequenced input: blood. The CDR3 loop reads CASSSPGQGNNEQYF. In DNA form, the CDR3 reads TGTGCCAGCAGTTCCCCGGGACAGGGGAACAATGAGCAGTACTTC.